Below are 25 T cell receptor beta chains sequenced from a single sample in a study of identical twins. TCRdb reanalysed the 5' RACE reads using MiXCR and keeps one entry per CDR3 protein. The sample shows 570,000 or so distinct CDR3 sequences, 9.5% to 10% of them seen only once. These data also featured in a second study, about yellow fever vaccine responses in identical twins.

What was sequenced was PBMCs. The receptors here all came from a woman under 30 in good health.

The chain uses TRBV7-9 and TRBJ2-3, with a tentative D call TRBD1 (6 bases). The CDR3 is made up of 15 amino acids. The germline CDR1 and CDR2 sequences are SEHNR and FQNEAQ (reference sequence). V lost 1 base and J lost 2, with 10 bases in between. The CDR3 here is CASSLVQGYTDTQYF. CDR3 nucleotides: TGTGCCAGCAGCTTAGTACAGGGTTACACAGATACGCAGTATTTT.

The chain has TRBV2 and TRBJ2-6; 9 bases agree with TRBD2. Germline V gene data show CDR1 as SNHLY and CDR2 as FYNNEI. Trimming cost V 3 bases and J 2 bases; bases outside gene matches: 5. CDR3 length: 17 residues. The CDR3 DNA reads TGTGCCAGCAGTGAGTTGGCGGGAGGGCCTGGGGCCAACGTCCTGACTTTC. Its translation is CASSELAGGPGANVLTF. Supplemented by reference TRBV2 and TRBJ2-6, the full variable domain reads EPEVTQTPSHQVTQMGQEVILRCVPISNHLYFYWYRQILGQKVEFLVSFYNNEISEKSEIFDDQFSVERPDGSNFTLKIRSTKLEDSAMYFCASSELAGGPGANVLTFGAGSRLTVL.

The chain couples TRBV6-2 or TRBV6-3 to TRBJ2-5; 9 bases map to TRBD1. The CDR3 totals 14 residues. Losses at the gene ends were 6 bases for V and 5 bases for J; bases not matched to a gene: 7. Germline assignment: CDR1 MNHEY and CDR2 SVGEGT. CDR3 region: CASRLQGAGETQYF. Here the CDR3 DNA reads TGTGCCAGCAGATTACAGGGGGCCGGTGAGACCCAGTACTTC.

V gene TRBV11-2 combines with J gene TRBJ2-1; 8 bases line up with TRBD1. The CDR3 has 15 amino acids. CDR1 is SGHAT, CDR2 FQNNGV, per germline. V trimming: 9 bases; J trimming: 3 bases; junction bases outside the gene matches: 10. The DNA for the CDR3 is TGTGCCAGTGACAAATCCGGGACAGGCTACAATGAGCAGTTCTTC. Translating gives CASDKSGTGYNEQFF.

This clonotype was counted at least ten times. The CDR3 region is CSVEQGTGNTIYF. The CDR3 DNA reads as TGCAGCGTGGAACAGGGGACTGGAAACACCATATATTTT. The V call is TRBV29-1, the J call TRBJ1-3; 7 bases fit TRBD1. The CDR3 is 13 amino acids. CDR1 is SQVTM and CDR2 is ANQGSEA in the germline V gene. V was pared by 6 bases and J by 2 bases, with 4 bases of the junction left unmatched.

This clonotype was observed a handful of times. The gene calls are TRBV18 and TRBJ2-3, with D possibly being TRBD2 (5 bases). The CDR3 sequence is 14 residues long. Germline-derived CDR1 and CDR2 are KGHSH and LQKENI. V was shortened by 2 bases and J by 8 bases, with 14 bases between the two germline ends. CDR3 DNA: TGTGCCAGCTCACCAGCCGGGGTAATGAGTACGCAGTATTTT. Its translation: CASSPAGVMSTQYF.

The CDR3 DNA is TGTGCCAGCAGCTTATTTGCGGGTGAGCAGTTCTTC. Translation gives CASSLFAGEQFF. This sequence joins TRBV7-2 and TRBJ2-1, with D possibly TRBD2 on 5 matching bases. The CDR3 has 12 amino acids. V was shortened by 2 bases and J by 9 bases, with 8 bases between the two germline ends. Germline V gene sequence: CDR1 SGHTA, CDR2 FQGNSA.

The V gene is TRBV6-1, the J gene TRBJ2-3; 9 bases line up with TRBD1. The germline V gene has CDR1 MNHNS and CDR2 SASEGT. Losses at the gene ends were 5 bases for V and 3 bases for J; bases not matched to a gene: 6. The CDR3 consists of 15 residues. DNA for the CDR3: TGTGCCAGCAGTAAACAGGGGGCGCGAACAGATACGCAGTATTTT. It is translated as CASSKQGARTDTQYF.

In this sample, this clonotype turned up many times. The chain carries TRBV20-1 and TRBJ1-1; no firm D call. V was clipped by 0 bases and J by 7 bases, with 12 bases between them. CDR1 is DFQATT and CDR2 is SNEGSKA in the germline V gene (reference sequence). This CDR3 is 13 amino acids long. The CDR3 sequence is CSARDQGEVEAFF. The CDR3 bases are TGCAGTGCTAGAGATCAAGGAGAGGTTGAAGCTTTCTTT.

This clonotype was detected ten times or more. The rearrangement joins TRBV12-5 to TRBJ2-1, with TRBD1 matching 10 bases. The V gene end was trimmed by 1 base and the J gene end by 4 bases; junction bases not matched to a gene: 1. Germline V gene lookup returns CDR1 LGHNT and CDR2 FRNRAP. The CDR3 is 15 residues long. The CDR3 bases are TGTGCTAGTGGTTTGGGGGACAGGGGTTACAATGAGCAGTTCTTC. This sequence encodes CASGLGDRGYNEQFF.

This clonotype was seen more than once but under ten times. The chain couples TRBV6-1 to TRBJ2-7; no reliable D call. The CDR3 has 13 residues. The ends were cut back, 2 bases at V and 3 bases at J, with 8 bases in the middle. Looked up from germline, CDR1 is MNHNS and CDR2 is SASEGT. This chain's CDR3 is CASSETYRYEQYF. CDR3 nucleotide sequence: TGTGCCAGCAGTGAAACCTACCGCTACGAGCAGTACTTC.

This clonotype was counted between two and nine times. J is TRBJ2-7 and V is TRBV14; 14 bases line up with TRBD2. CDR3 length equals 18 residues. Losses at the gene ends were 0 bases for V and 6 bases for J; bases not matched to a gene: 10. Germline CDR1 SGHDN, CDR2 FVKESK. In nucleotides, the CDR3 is TGTGCCAGCAGCCAAGATTGGGGACTAGCGGGAGAGCTTGGCGAGCAGTACTTC. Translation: CASSQDWGLAGELGEQYF.

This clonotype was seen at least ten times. The CDR3, as DNA: TGTGCCACCAGCAGTGGGGACAGTCGCTCCACAGATACGCAGTATTTT. Amino acid sequence: CATSSGDSRSTDTQYF. V is TRBV15 and J is TRBJ2-3; 7 bases map to TRBD1. V was clipped by 3 bases and J by 2 bases; unmatched bases: 8. The germline gives CDR1 LNHNV, CDR2 YYDKDF (reference sequence). The CDR3 spans 16 residues.

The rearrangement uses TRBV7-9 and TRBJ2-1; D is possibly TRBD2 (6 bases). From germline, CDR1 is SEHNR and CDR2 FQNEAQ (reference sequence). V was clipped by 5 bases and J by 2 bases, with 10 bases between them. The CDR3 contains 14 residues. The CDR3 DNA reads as TGTGCCAGCAGCCCGAGGAGGGCCTACAATGAGCAGTTCTTC. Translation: CASSPRRAYNEQFF.

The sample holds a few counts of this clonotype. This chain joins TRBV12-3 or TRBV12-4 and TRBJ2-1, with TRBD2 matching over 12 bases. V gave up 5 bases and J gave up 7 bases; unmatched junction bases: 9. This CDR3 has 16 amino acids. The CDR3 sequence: CASSNITSGGSNEQFF. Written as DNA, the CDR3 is TGTGCCAGCAGTAATATCACTAGCGGGGGGAGTAATGAGCAGTTCTTC.

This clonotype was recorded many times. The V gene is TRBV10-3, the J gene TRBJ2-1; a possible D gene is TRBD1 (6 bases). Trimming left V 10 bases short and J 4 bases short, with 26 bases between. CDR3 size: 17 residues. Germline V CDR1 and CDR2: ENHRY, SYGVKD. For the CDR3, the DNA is TGTGCCACCGGGGCGGACAGATCGACCTGGGCGTACAATGAGCAGTTCTTC. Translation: CATGADRSTWAYNEQFF.

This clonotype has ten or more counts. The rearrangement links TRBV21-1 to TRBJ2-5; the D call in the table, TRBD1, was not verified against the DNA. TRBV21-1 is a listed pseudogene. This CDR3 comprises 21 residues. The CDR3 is CASSKTVPKRRQNSVSETQYF. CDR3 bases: TGTGCCAGCAGCAAAACTGTCCCAAAGAGAAGACAAAATAGCGTATCAGAGACCCAGTACTTC.

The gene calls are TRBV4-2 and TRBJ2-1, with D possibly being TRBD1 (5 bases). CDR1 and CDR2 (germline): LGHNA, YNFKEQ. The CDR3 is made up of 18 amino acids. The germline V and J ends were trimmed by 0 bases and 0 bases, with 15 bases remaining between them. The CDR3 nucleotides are TGTGCCAGCAGCCAAGATAGGCAGGGCACACACTCCTACAATGAGCAGTTCTTC. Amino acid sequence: CASSQDRQGTHSYNEQFF.

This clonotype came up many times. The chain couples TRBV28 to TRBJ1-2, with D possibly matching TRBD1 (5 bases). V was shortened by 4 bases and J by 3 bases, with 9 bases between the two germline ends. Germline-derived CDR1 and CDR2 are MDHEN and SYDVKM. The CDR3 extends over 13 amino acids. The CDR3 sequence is CASSYGHDYGYTF. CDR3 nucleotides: TGTGCCAGCAGTTACGGACACGACTATGGCTACACCTTC.

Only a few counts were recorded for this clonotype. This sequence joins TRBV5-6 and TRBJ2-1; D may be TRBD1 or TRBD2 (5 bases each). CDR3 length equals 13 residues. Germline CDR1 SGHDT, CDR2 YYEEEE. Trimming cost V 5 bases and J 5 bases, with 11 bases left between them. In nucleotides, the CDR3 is TGTGCCAGCAGACCGGGACGGAACAATGAGCAGTTCTTC. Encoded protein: CASRPGRNNEQFF.

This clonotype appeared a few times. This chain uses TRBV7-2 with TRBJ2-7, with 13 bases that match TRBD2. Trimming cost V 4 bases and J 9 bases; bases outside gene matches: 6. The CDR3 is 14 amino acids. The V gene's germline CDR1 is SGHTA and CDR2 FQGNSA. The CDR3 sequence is CASSSGLAGTGQYF. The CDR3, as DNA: TGTGCCAGCAGCTCGGGACTAGCGGGAACGGGGCAGTACTTC.

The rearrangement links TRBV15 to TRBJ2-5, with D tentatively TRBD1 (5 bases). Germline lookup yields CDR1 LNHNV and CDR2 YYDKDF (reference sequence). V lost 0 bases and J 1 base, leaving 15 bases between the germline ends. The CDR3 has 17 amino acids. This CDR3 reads CATSRESLDSSQETQYF. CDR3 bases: TGTGCCACCAGCAGAGAGTCTTTAGACAGTTCCCAAGAGACCCAGTACTTC. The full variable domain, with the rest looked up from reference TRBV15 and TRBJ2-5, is DAMVIQNPRYQVTQFGKPVTLSCSQTLNHNVMYWYQQKSSQAPKLLFHYYDKDFNNEADTPDNFQSRRPNTSFCFLDIRSPGLGDTAMYLCATSRESLDSSQETQYFGPGTRLLVL.

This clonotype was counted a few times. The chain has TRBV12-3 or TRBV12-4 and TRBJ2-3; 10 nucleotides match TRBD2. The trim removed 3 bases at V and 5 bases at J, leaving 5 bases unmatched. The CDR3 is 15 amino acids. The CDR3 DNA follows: TGTGCCAGCAGTTTGGAACTAGCGGGGTTAGATACGCAGTATTTT. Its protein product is CASSLELAGLDTQYF.

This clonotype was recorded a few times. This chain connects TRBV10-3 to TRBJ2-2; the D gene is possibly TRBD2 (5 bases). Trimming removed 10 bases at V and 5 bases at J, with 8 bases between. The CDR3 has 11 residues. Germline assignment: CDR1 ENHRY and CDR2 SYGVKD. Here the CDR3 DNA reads TGTGCCACCGGAGGAACCGGGGAGCTGTTTTTT. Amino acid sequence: CATGGTGELFF.

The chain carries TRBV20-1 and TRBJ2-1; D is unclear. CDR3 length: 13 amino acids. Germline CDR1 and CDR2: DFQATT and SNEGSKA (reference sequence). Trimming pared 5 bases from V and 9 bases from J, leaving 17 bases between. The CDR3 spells CSARDSQVSEQFF. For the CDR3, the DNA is TGCAGTGCTCGCGACTCCCAGGTTAGTGAGCAGTTCTTC.